The 14 T cell receptor beta chains listed next were all sequenced from one sample in a study of T-cell reconstitution after alpha-beta-depleted transplantation in children. A library of TCRbeta sequences, prepared with unique molecular identifiers, was generated. Each CDR3 protein gets one entry after TCRdb re-called the PCR reads with MiXCR. The table records 200,000 to 250,000 distinct CDR3 sequences, about a tenth of them present only once. The sample consisted of PBMCs, taken before TCRalphabeta/CD19-depleted stem cell transplant. The source of these receptors is a child younger than two with acute myeloid leukemia, due to receive a stem cell transplant.

The gene calls are TRBV28 and TRBJ2-6; no firm D call. Looked up from germline, CDR1 is MDHEN and CDR2 is SYDVKM. V lost 5 bases to trimming and J lost 5 bases, with 10 bases between them. The length of the CDR3 is 14 residues. The CDR3 coding sequence is TGTGCCAGCAGTACCCTTGCGAGGGCCAACGTCCTGACTTTC. This codes for CASSTLARANVLTF.

This clonotype was seen many times. The chain recombines TRBV5-1 with TRBJ2-1, with 7 bases fitting TRBD2. CDR1 is SGHRS, CDR2 YFSETQ, per germline. The CDR3 extends over 15 amino acids. V lost 4 bases and J lost 6; bases outside the gene matches: 10. The CDR3 sequence: CASSRGGSGFNEQFF. The CDR3 DNA sequence: TGCGCCAGCAGCCGTGGCGGGAGCGGGTTCAATGAGCAGTTCTTC.

This clonotype was detected only a few times. The V call is TRBV5-4, the J call TRBJ2-7; D uncertain. The germline V gene has CDR1 SGHNT and CDR2 YYREEE (reference sequence). The CDR3 runs 14 residues. The V end lost 2 bases, the J end lost 3 bases, and 12 bases lay between the germline ends. The CDR3 nucleotides are TGTGCCAGCAGCTTCTCAGGCCAGTTCTACGAGCAGTACTTC. It translates to CASSFSGQFYEQYF.

This clonotype was counted many times. The chain employs TRBV20-1 and TRBJ1-1; D may be TRBD1 (5 bases). The CDR3 has 12 residues. Germline V CDR1 and CDR2: DFQATT, SNEGSKA (reference sequence). The V end was cut by 4 bases, the J end by 1 base, with 7 bases between. CDR3: CSATGQNTEAFF. DNA for the CDR3: TGCAGTGCTACCGGACAGAACACTGAAGCTTTCTTT.

The chain uses TRBV7-3 and TRBJ2-3; weak D call: TRBD2 (6 bases). CDR1 and CDR2 from the germline V gene are SGHTA and FQGTGA. V lost 4 bases and J 0 bases, leaving 11 bases between the germline ends. This CDR3 is 15 amino acids long. DNA for the CDR3: TGTGCCAGCAGCTCGGGACTTCCTAGCACAGATACGCAGTATTTT. It codes for CASSSGLPSTDTQYF.

This clonotype was recorded many times. The chain couples TRBV12-3 or TRBV12-4 to TRBJ1-1; TRBD1 aligns across 8 bases. The trim removed 8 bases at V and 5 bases at J, leaving 10 bases unmatched. The CDR3 loop spans 14 amino acids. CDR3 residues: CASDTGGSRTEAFF. The CDR3 DNA reads as TGTGCCAGCGATACAGGGGGGAGCAGGACTGAAGCTTTCTTT.

This clonotype was found many times. The CDR3 protein is CASSLSGRDYEQYF. The DNA for the CDR3 is TGTGCCAGCAGCTTATCCGGCAGGGACTACGAGCAGTACTTC. This rearrangement joins TRBV7-9 to TRBJ2-7; TRBD1 is a possible D gene (5 bases). The CDR3 has 14 residues. V lost 2 bases to trimming and J lost 3 bases, with 11 bases between them. Per germline, CDR1 SEHNR and CDR2 FQNEAQ (reference sequence).

This clonotype came up many times. The rearrangement joins TRBV19 to TRBJ1-1, with TRBD1 matching 8 bases. The V gene's germline CDR1 is LNHDA and CDR2 SQIVND (reference sequence). CDR3 length equals 14 residues. V lost 7 bases, J lost 1 base, and 5 bases stayed unmatched. This chain's CDR3 is CASNRQGRNTEAFF. In DNA, the CDR3 is TGTGCCAGTAATCGACAGGGGAGGAACACTGAAGCTTTCTTT.

Concerning this clonotype itself: This may be a read error, as it is one base from a much larger clone. The chain links TRBV7-2 to TRBJ2-7; a weak D match, TRBD1 (6 bases). The CDR3 loop spans 14 amino acids. The germline V gene encodes CDR1 SGHTA and CDR2 FQGNSA. CDR3 residues: CASSKQQGLDEQSF. CDR3 sequence (DNA): TGTGCCAGCAGCAAGCAACAGGGCCTTGACGAGCAGTCCTTC.

This clonotype has more than one count but fewer than ten. The gene calls are TRBV6-1 and TRBJ1-2; D is perhaps TRBD1 (6 bases). Per the germline V gene, CDR1 is MNHNS and CDR2 is SASEGT. V gave up 7 bases and J gave up 2 bases, with 14 bases separating them. CDR3 size: 14 residues. The CDR3 DNA follows: TGTGCCAGCACCCCGGACAGCCAGAACTATGGCTACACCTTC. It is translated as CASTPDSQNYGYTF.

This clonotype was recorded at least ten times. The chain uses TRBV11-2 and TRBJ2-1; 8 nucleotides line up with TRBD2. Germline assignment: CDR1 SGHAT and CDR2 FQNNGV. This CDR3 is 14 amino acids long. V was clipped by 5 bases and J by 7 bases; unmatched bases: 7. As DNA, the CDR3 is TGTGCCAGCAGCACCCGCGGACTAGCAAATGAGCAGTTCTTC. It translates to CASSTRGLANEQFF.

This clonotype was counted ten times or more. The chain is built from TRBV5-1 and TRBJ2-7, with a weak D call TRBD2 (6 bases). From germline, CDR1 is SGHRS and CDR2 YFSETQ. V lost 3 bases and J 2 bases, leaving 12 bases between the germline ends. The CDR3 consists of 14 residues. CDR3 DNA sequence: TGCGCCAGCAGCTCCGGGACTCTTACCTACGAGCAGTACTTC. It codes for CASSSGTLTYEQYF.

This clonotype was recorded many times. This chain connects TRBV7-9 to TRBJ2-3; D may correspond to TRBD1 or TRBD2 (5 bases each). CDR3 length: 16 residues. Deletions cut 5 bases from V and 0 bases from J, with 15 bases between. Germline V gene data show CDR1 as SEHNR and CDR2 as FQNEAQ (reference sequence). The CDR3 DNA sequence: TGTGCCAGCAGCACCGAGGGGCCCACTAGCACAGATACGCAGTATTTT. Protein product: CASSTEGPTSTDTQYF. The complete variable domain, with remaining parts taken from reference TRBV7-9 and TRBJ2-3, reads DTGVSQNPRHKITKRGQNVTFRCDPISEHNRLYWYRQTLGQGPEFLTYFQNEAQLEKSRLLSDRFSAERPKGSFSTLEIQRTEQGDSAMYLCASSTEGPTSTDTQYFGPGTRLTVL.

This clonotype was counted at least ten times. The gene calls are TRBV10-3 and TRBJ1-5, with D perhaps TRBD1 (6 bases). With 0 bases removed from V and 6 bases from J, the gap between germline ends came to 12 bases. The V gene's germline CDR1 is ENHRY and CDR2 SYGVKD. This CDR3 is built from 15 residues. CDR3 DNA: TGTGCCATCAGTGAGTCGGGGGGCAATGGTCAGCCCCAGCATTTT. As protein: CAISESGGNGQPQHF.